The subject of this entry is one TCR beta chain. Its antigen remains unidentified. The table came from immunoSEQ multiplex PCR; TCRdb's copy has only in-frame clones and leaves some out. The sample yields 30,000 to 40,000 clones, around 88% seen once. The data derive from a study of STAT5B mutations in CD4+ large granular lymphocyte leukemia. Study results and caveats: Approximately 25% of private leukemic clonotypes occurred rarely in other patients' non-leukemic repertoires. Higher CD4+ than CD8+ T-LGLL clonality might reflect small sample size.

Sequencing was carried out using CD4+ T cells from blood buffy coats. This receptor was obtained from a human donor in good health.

CDR3 sequence (DNA): TGTGCCAGCAGCTGGGGTGGCAGAAGGACCGGGGAGCTGTTTTTT. It encodes CASSWGGRRTGELFF. The V call is TRBV7-3, the J call TRBJ2-2; no reliable D call. CDR3 length: 15 residues. The V gene lost 4 bases and the J gene lost 5 bases, with 14 bases spanning the gap. Germline CDR1 SGHTA, CDR2 FQGTGA.